What follows is one TCR beta chain and its context. The data were obtained in a study of regulatory T cells in long-lasting Graves disease. To make TCR beta libraries, researchers used iRepertoire HTBI primers and Arm-PCR of CDR3 regions. Original processing methods: Among the samples, roughly 61 TRBV and more than twelve TRBJ segments were identified. In TCRdb, the multiplex PCR reads were re-called with MiXCR into one record per CDR3 protein. TCRdb, not the original authors, processed these V and J calls. Of about half a million distinct CDR3 sequences in the sample, about 20% were seen once. Time point defined: persistent/refractory GD, antithyroid drugs over 5 years with positive TRAb. PBMCs provided the RNA from which the TCR library was made. The sequencing here drew on peripheral blood mononuclear cells (PBMCs), taken when the disease was refractory, from a patient treated with antithyroid drugs. This receptor was taken from a female donor with Graves disease.

The CDR3 coding sequence is TGTGCCAGCAGCGCCTATAGCGGGCGTGGCGTTTTTGAGCAGTACTTC. It is translated as CASSAYSGRGVFEQYF. The genes are TRBV9 and TRBJ2-7; 7 bases map to TRBD2. This CDR3 has 16 amino acids. Germline V gene sequence: CDR1 SGDLS, CDR2 YYNGEE. The V and J ends lost 3 bases and 7 bases, in that order; junction bases with no gene match: 16.